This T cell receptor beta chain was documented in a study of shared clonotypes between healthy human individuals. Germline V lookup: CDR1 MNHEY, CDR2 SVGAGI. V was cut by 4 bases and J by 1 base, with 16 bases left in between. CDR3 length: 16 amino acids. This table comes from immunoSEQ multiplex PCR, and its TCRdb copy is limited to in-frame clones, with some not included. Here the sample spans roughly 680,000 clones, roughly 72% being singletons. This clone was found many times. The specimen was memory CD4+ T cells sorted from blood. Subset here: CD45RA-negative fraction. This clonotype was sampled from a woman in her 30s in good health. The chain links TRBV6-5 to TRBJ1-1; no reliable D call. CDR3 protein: CASSSLSLSPNTEAFF. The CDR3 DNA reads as TGTGCCAGCAGTTCCCTTTCCTTGAGTCCGAACACTGAAGCTTTCTTT.